This T cell receptor (beta chain) was profiled in a study of blood T cell repertoires in COVID-19. At the level of the study: The United States, Italy and Spain supplied acute and convalescent COVID-19 samples. From T cells, B-cell-depleted T cells, or PBMCs came the material, which was cDNA or gDNA.

CDR3 size: 12 residues. The V segment lost 6 bases and the J segment 2 bases; nucleotides outside the gene matches: 3. Per the germline V gene, CDR1 is SQVTM and CDR2 is ANQGSEA. As originally analysed: Estimated nucleated cell counts came from reference gene primer amplification. The method was immunoSEQ multiplex PCR; TCRdb's version includes in-frame clones alone and lacks a portion of them. Clonal size and the V and J genes are those of that table, whereas D and trimming came from the DNA. The table records over 45,000 clones, about 90% of them present only once. This chain joins TRBV29-1 and TRBJ1-2, with 7 bases matching TRBD1. The sequence derives from a woman aged 55-69 years with active or convalescent COVID-19. Input material: peripheral blood. The CDR3 protein is CSVLQGNYGYTF. CDR3 nucleotide sequence: TGCAGCGTGCTACAGGGGAACTATGGCTACACCTTC.